This TCR beta chain was identified during a study of shared clonotypes between healthy human individuals. Study results and limitations: With several donors compared, about 5% of naive CD4 clonotypes were shared. The diversity represented, both genetic and in exposure history, was limited by few donors.

Assay runs were performed at deep level. Method: immunoSEQ multiplex PCR; TCRdb's copy keeps in-frame clones and lacks some. The profile shows a few hundred thousand clones, over 75% of them singletons. Remarks on this clone: Its antigen is not known.

CDR3 length equals 15 residues. V shed 6 bases and J shed 6 bases, with 21 bases lying between them. CDR1 MNHEY and CDR2 SMNVEV come from the germline V gene (reference sequence). V gene TRBV27 combines with J gene TRBJ2-7; no clear D gene. The receptor's source is a man younger than 35 in good health. Sequencing used memory CD8+ T cells sorted from blood. Subset here: CD45RO+ cells pooled with CCR7-negative TemRA cells. CDR3 sequence (DNA): TGTGCCAGCAGCCTAATTAACAAGGTAACCAGCGAGCAGTACTTC. Protein sequence: CASSLINKVTSEQYF.